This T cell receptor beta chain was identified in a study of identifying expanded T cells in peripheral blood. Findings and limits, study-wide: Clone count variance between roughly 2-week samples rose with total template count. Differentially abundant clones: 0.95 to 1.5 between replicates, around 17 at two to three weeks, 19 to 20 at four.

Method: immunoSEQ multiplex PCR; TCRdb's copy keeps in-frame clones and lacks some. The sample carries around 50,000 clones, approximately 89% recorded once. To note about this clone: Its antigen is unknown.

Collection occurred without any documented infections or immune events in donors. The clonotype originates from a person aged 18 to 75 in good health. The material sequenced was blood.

In DNA, the CDR3 is TGTGCCAGCAGGCAGAACAGGGATGAGCAGTTCTTC. It yields the protein CASRQNRDEQFF. The chain carries TRBV7-9 and TRBJ2-1; the D gene is possibly TRBD1 (6 bases). The V and J ends lost 6 bases and 8 bases respectively, with 11 bases between them. The CDR3 extends over 12 amino acids. CDR1 is SEHNR, CDR2 FQNEAQ, per germline (reference sequence). Drawing the rest from reference TRBV7-9 and TRBJ2-1, the complete variable domain is DTGVSQNPRHKITKRGQNVTFRCDPISEHNRLYWYRQTLGQGPEFLTYFQNEAQLEKSRLLSDRFSAERPKGSFSTLEIQRTEQGDSAMYLCASRQNRDEQFFGPGTRLTVL.